This T cell receptor (beta chain) appears in the sequencing data of a study of blood T cell repertoires in COVID-19. Whole-study context: There were acute and convalescent COVID-19 samples, and they came from the United States, Italy and Spain. T cells, B-cell-depleted T cells, or PBMCs provided the cDNA or gDNA that served as material.

This clone was found a few times. Methods used by the authors: Amplifying reference gene primers gave estimates of nucleated cell counts. The assay was immunoSEQ multiplex PCR, and TCRdb's table has in-frame clones only and misses some. D and trimming come from the DNA, and the V and J calls and clone size come from that table. The data show over 150,000 clones, about 86% seen once. The CDR3 covers 14 residues. In germline, CDR1 is SGHNT, CDR2 YENEEA. Trimming shortened V by 5 bases and J by 5 bases, and 15 bases separated the two germline ends. This rearrangement joins TRBV11-3 to TRBJ1-2; possibly TRBD1 for D (6 bases). This TCR came from a middle-aged man with active or convalescent COVID-19. Sequenced material: peripheral blood. CDR3 sequence: CASSGRDKPYGYTF. Here the CDR3 DNA reads TGTGCCAGCAGCGGCCGGGACAAGCCTTATGGCTACACCTTC. Drawing the rest from reference TRBV11-3 and TRBJ1-2, the complete variable domain is EAGVVQSPRYKIIEKKQPVAFWCNPISGHNTLYWYLQNLGQGPELLIRYENEEAVDDSQLPKDRFSAERLKGVDSTLKIQPAELGDSAVYLCASSGRDKPYGYTFGSGTRLTVV.